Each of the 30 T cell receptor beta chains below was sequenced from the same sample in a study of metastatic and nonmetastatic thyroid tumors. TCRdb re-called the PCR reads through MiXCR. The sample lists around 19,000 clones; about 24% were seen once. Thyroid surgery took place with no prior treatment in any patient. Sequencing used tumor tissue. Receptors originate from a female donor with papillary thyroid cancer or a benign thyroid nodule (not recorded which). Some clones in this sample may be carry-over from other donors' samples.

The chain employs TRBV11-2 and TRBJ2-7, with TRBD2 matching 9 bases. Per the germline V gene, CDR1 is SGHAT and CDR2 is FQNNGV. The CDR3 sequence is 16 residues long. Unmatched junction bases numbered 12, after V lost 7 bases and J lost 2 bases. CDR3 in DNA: TGTGCCAGCATCCCCCCTTGCGGGAGGGCCCCCTACGAGCAGTACTTC. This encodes CASIPPCGRAPYEQYF.

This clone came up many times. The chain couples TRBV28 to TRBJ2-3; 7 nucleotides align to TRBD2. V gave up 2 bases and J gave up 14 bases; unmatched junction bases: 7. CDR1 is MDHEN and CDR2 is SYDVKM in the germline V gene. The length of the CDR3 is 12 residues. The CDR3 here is CASSLGASGGYF. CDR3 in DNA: TGTGCCAGCAGTTTAGGGGCTAGCGGAGGGTATTTT.

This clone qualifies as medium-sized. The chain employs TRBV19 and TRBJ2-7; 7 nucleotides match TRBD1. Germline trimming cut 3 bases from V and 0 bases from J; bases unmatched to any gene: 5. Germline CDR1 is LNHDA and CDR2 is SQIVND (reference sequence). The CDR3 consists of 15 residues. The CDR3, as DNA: TGTGCCAGTAGTATGCACAGGGGAAGCTCCTACGAGCAGTACTTC. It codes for CASSMHRGSSYEQYF.

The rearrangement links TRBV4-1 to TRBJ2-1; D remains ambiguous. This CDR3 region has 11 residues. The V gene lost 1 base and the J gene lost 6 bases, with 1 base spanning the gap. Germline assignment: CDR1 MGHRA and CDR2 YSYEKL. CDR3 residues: CASSQGNEQFF. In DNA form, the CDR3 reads TGCGCCAGCAGCCAAGGCAATGAGCAGTTCTTC.

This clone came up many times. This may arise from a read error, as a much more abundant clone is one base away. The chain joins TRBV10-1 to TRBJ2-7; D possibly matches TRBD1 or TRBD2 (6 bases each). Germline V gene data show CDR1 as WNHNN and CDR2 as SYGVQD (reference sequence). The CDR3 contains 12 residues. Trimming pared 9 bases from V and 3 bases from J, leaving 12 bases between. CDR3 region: CASGGGYYEQYF. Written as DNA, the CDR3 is TGCGCCAGTGGAGGGGGATACTACGAGCAGTACTTC.

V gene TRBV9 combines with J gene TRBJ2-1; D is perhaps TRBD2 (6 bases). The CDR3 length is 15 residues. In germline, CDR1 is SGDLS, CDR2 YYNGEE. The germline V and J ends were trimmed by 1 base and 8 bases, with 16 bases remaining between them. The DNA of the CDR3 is TGTGCCAGCAGCGTATTAGGGGATAGGAGGGATGAGCAGTTCTTC. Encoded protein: CASSVLGDRRDEQFF.

CDR3 nucleotide sequence: TGTGCCAGCAGTGAATCCATCGGTAGCTCCGAGCAGTACTTC. Its protein product is CASSESIGSSEQYF. The chain recombines TRBV6-1 with TRBJ2-7; D call uncertain. V lost 2 bases and J 6 bases, leaving 14 bases between the germline ends. The germline gives CDR1 MNHNS, CDR2 SASEGT. The CDR3 sequence is 14 residues long.

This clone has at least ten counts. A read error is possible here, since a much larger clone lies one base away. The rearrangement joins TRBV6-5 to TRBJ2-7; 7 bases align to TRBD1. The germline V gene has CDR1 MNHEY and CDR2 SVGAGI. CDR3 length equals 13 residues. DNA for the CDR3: TGTGCCAGCAGTTACCAACAGGGGTACGAGCAGTGCTTC. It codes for CASSYQQGYEQCF.

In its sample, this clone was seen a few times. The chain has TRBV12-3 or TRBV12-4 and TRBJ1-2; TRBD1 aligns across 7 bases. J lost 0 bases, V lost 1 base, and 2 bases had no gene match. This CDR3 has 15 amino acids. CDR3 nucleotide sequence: TGTGCCAGCAGTTTAGGACAGGGTTCTAACTATGGCTACACCTTC. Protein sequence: CASSLGQGSNYGYTF.

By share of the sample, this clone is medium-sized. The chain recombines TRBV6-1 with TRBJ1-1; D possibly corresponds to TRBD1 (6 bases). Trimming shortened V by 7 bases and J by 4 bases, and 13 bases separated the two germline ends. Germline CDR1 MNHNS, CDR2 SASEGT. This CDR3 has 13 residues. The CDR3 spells CASTPGGATEAFF. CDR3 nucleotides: TGTGCCAGCACCCCGGGGGGGGCCACTGAAGCTTTCTTT.

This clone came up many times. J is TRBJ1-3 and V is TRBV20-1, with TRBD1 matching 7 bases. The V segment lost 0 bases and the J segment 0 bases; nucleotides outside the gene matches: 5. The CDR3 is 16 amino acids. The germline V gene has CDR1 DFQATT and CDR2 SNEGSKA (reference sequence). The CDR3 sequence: CSARETGRLSGNTIYF. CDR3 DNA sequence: TGCAGTGCTAGAGAGACAGGGAGGCTCTCTGGAAACACCATATATTTT.

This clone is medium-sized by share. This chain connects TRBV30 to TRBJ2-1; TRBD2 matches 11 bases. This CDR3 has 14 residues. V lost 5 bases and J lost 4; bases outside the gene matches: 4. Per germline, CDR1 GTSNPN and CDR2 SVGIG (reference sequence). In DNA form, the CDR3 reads TGTGCCTGGGATGGGACTAGCGGATACAATGAGCAGTTCTTC. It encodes CAWDGTSGYNEQFF.

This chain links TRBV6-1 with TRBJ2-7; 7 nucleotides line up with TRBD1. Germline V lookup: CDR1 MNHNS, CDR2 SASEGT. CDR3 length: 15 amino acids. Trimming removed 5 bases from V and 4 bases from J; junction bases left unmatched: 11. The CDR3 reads CASSSRWDSGYEQYF. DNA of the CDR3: TGTGCCAGCAGTTCGCGCTGGGACAGTGGATACGAGCAGTACTTC.

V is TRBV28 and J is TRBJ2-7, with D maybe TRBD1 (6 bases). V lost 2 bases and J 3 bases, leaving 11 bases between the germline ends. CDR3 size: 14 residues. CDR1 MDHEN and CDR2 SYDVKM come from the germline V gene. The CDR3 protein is CASSLRTALYEQYF. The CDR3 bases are TGTGCCAGCAGTTTAAGGACAGCCCTCTACGAGCAGTACTTC.

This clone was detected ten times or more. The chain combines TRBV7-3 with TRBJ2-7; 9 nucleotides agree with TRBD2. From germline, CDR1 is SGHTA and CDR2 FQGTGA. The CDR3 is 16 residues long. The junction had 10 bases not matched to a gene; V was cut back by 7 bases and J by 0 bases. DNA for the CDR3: TGTGCCAGCATCAAAGGACGGCGGGAGGGCTCCTACGAGCAGTACTTC. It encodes CASIKGRREGSYEQYF. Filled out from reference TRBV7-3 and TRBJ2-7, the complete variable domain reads GAGVSQTPSNKVTEKGKYVELRCDPISGHTALYWYRQSLGQGPEFLIYFQGTGAADDSGLPNDRFFAVRPEGSVSTLKIQRTERGDSAVYLCASIKGRREGSYEQYFGPGTRLTVT.

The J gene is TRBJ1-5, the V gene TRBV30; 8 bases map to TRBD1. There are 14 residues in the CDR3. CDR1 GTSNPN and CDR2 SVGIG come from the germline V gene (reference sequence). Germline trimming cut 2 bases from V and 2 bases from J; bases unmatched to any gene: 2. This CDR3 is CAWSMGQGNQPQHF. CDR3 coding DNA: TGTGCCTGGAGTATGGGACAGGGCAATCAGCCCCAGCATTTT.

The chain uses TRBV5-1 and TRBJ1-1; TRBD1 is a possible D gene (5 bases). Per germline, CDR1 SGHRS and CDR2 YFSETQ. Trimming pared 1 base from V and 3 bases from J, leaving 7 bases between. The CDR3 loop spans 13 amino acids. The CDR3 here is CASSLTGHTEAFF. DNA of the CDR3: TGCGCCAGCAGCTTGACGGGGCACACTGAAGCTTTCTTT.

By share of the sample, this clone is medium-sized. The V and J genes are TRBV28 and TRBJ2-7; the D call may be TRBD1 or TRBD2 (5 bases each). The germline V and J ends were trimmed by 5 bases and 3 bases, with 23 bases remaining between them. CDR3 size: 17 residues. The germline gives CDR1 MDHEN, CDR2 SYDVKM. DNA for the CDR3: TGTGCCAGCAGTCATCCCCCCCGGACAACTAGACTCTACGAGCAGTACTTC. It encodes CASSHPPRTTRLYEQYF.

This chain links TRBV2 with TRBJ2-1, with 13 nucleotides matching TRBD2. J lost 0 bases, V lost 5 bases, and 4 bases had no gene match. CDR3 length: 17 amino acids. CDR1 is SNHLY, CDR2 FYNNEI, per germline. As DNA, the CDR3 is TGTGCCAGCAGTCCGCGGACTAGCGGGAGCTCCTACAATGAGCAGTTCTTC. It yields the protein CASSPRTSGSSYNEQFF.

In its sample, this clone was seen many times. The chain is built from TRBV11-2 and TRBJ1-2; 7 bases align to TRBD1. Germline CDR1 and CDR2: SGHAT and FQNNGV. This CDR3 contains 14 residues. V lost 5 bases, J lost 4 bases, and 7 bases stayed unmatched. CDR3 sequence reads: CASSRDSTRYGYTF. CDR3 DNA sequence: TGTGCCAGCAGCCGGGACAGTACCCGCTATGGCTACACCTTC. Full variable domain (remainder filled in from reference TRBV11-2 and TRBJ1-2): EAGVAQSPRYKIIEKRQSVAFWCNPISGHATLYWYQQILGQGPKLLIQFQNNGVVDDSQLPKDRFSAERLKGVDSTLKIQPAKLEDSAVYLCASSRDSTRYGYTFGSGTRLTVV.

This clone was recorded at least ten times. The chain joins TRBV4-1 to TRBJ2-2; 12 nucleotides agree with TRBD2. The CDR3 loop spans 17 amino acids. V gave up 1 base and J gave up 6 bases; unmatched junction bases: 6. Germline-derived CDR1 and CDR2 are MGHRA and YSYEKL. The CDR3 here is CASSQVNPSGRAGELFF. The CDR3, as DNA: TGCGCCAGCAGCCAAGTGAATCCTAGCGGGAGGGCCGGGGAGCTGTTTTTT.

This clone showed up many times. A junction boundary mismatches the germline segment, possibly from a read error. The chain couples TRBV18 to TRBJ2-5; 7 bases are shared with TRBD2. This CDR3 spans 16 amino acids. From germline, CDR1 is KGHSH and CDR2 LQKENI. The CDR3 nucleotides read TGTGCCAACTCACCGGGGTCTAGCGGAGGACAAGAGACCCAGTACTTC. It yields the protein CANSPGSSGGQETQYF.

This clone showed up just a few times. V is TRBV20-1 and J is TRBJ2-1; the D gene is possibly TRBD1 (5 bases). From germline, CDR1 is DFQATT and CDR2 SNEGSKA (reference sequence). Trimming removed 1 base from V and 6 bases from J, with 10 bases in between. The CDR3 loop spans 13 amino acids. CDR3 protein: CSARGGWVNEQFF. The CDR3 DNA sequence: TGCAGTGCTAGAGGGGGCTGGGTCAATGAGCAGTTCTTC.

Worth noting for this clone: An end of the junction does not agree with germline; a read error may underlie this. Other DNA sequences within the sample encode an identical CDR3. For the CDR3, the DNA is TGTGCCAGCACTATCGGGCGCCAGCCCCAGCATTTC. Residues: CASTIGRQPQHF. The V call is TRBV28, the J call TRBJ1-5; D call uncertain. The length of the CDR3 is 12 residues. From germline, CDR1 is MDHEN and CDR2 SYDVKM.

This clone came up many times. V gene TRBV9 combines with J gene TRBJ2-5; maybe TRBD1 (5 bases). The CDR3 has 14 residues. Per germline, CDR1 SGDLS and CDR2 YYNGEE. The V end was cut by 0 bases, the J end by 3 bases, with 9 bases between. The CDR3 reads CASSVGLTEETQYF. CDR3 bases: TGTGCCAGCAGCGTAGGGCTGACAGAAGAGACCCAGTACTTC.

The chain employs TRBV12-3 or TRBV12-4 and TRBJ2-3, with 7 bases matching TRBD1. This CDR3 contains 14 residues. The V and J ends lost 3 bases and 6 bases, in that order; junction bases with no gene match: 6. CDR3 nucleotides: TGTGCCAGCAGTTTCGACAGGGTTCTTGATACGCAGTATTTT. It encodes CASSFDRVLDTQYF.

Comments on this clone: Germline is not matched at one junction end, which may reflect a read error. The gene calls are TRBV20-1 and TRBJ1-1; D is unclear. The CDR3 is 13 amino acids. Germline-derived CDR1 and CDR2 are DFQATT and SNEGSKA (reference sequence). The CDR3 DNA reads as TGCAGTGAGAAACTTCAGGTGAACAATGAAGCTTTCTTT. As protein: CSEKLQVNNEAFF.

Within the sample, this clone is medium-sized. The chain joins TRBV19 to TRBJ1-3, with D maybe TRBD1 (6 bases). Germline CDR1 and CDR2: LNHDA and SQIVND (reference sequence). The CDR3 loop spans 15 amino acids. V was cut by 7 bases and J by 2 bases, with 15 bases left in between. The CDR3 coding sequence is TGTGCCAGTACAACGGACAGATCTGCTGGAAACACCATATATTTT. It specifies CASTTDRSAGNTIYF.

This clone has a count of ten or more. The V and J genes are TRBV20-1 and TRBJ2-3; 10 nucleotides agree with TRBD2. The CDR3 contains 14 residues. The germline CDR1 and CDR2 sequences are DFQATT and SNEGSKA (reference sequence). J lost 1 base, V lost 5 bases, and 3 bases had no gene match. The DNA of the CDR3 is TGCAGTGCTTCCGGGACTAGCGGCACAGATACGCAGTATTTT. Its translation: CSASGTSGTDTQYF.

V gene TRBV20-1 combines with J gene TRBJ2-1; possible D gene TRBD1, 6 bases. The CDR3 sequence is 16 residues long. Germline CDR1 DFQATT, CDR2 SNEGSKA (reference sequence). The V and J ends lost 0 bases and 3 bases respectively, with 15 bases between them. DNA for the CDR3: TGCAGTGCTAGAGATACTCGCCAGGGGAACTACAATGAGCAGTTCTTC. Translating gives CSARDTRQGNYNEQFF.